This note documents a single T cell receptor beta chain sequence. Its antigen is not known. Trimming removed 0 bases at V and 2 bases at J, with 10 bases between. Germline V gene sequence: CDR1 LGHNA, CDR2 YSLEER. The CDR3 extends over 15 amino acids. The PCR made use of 60 Vbeta and 13 Jbeta primers. Data came from immunoSEQ multiplex PCR; TCRdb stores just in-frame clones and leaves some out. The repertoire holds 98,000 or so clones, with approximately 79% as singletons. The data are from a study of cytomegalovirus exposure and HLA in healthy donors. General study findings and limits: Links to common viral pathogens appeared, in a later analysis, for several of the most significant clusters. Rare TCR sequences predominated, though certain public TCRs were found in many donors. Presence/absence analyses treated sequencing depth as roughly uniform across donors. High specificity and sensitivity for cytomegalovirus status were reported for the classifier.

This chain uses TRBV4-3 with TRBJ1-1, with D tentatively TRBD1 (6 bases). This receptor was obtained from a man in his fifties or sixties in good health and CMV-seropositive. Sequencing input: PBMCs. CDR3 in DNA: TGCGCCAGCAGCCAAGAGCCCAGGGGTAACACTGAAGCTTTCTTT. Translating it yields CASSQEPRGNTEAFF.